The present TCR beta chain was sequenced within a study of molecular identifiers for immune sequencing clone quantification. Study as a whole: Replicates split RNA from approximately 22,000 or 94,000 naive CD8 cells five ways, and the researchers sequenced four portions.

Findings and caveats of the study: Highly expanded clone sizes could be underestimated by identical TCR molecules that share a barcode. Reportedly, one cell's Jurkat TCR RNA was detected within 1,100,000 naive CD8 cells.

This clonotype showed up just a few times. Its antigen remains unknown. Generation of bulk TCR libraries relied on previously described methods and listed TCR primers. Using its own MiXCR run on the PCR reads, TCRdb lists one record per CDR3 protein. Found here are some 88,000 distinct CDR3 sequences, 21% of them singletons; the top ten hold about 1%. From germline, CDR1 is SGDLS and CDR2 YYNGEE. V lost 3 bases and J lost 2; bases outside the gene matches: 7. The CDR3 spans 15 residues. The material sequenced was naive CD8+ T cells from blood, with Jurkat cell RNA spiked in. Subset specified: FACS-sorted CD8+CD4-CCR7+CD45RA+ naive T cells. The chain carries TRBV9 and TRBJ2-5, with 7 positions matching TRBD1. This clonotype originated in a human donor in good health. Some libraries in this study had Jurkat cell RNA spiked in. The CDR3 spells CASSGGGDSQETQYF. In DNA form, the CDR3 reads TGTGCCAGCAGCGGCGGTGGGGACAGTCAAGAGACCCAGTACTTC.